Listed below are T cell receptor beta chains from one sample, sequenced in a study of control samples from healthy donors and cancer patients. TCRdb's table, derived via immunoSEQ multiplex PCR, lists solely in-frame clones and lacks some. The data contain more than 100,000 clones, 91% of them seen just once; the ten biggest clones take up 7.8%. Input material: blood. These receptors originate from a woman aged 18-29 years in good health. Both conserved end residues are part of each CDR3. A D gene is named only where the DNA matches it firmly. A clone size is listed for some rows: how often the clone was seen (once, few, many), or a class if it is expanded.

TRBV7-3	NA	TRBJ2-1	TRBD2	CASSLQTSGRANEQFF	TGTGCCAGCAGCCTCCAGACTAGCGGGAGGGCCAATGAGCAGTTCTTC
TRBV5-1	NA	TRBJ1-3	TRBD1	CASNPGQGNKNTIYF	TGCGCCAGCAACCCTGGACAGGGCAACAAAAACACCATATATTTT
TRBV29-1	NA	TRBJ2-7	TRBD1	CSVEDRPGTVEGGYEQYF	TGCAGCGTTGAAGATCGGCCTGGGACAGTAGAAGGAGGCTACGAGCAGTACTTC
TRBV25-1	NA	TRBJ2-2	NA	CASFFTGELFF	TGTGCCAGCTTCTTCACCGGGGAGCTGTTTTTT
TRBV6-5	NA	TRBJ1-1	NA	CASSYGVLLTEAFF	TGTGCCAGCAGTTACGGGGTGCTGTTGACTGAAGCTTTCTTT
TRBV11-1	once	TRBJ1-3	NA	CASSTGQYSGNTIYF	TGTGCCAGCAGCACCGGACAGTACTCTGGAAACACCATATATTTT
TRBV11-3	NA	TRBJ1-4	NA	CASSLWGGPKANEKLFF	TGTGCCAGCAGCTTATGGGGGGGGCCAAAGGCTAATGAAAAACTGTTTTTT
TRBV6-5	NA	TRBJ2-3	NA	CASSKGTPGTDTQYF	TGTGCCAGCAGCAAAGGGACTCCTGGCACAGATACGCAGTATTTT
TRBV5-5	NA	TRBJ2-1	TRBD2	CASSWTGASTSGRANEQFF	TGTGCCAGCAGCTGGACGGGCGCCTCGACTAGCGGGAGGGCCAATGAGCAGTTCTTC
TRBV7-8	once	TRBJ1-6	NA	CASSLVAYNSPLHF	TGTGCCAGCAGCTTAGTAGCGTATAATTCACCCCTCCACTTT
TRBV3-1/TRBV3-2	NA	TRBJ2-2	NA	CASSQAARLGLNTGELFF	TGTGCCAGCAGCCAGGCGGCTAGGCTAGGACTTAACACCGGGGAGCTGTTTTTT
TRBV28	few	TRBJ1-4	TRBD1	CASSFSHGQGRSNEKLFF	TGTGCCAGCAGTTTCTCCCACGGACAGGGTCGTTCTAATGAAAAACTGTTTTTT
TRBV4-3	NA	TRBJ2-7	TRBD1	CASSQDRAGDRDEQYF	TGCGCCAGCAGCCAAGATCGGGCCGGGGACAGGGACGAGCAGTACTTC
TRBV2	NA	TRBJ1-5	NA	CASSHEGRNQPQHF	TGTGCCAGCAGCCACGAGGGCCGCAATCAGCCCCAGCATTTT
TRBV12-3/TRBV12-4	NA	TRBJ1-1	NA	CASSSGGGTEAFF	TGTGCCAGCAGTTCGGGCGGGGGCACTGAAGCTTTCTTT
TRBV6-2/TRBV6-3	NA	TRBJ2-2	TRBD2	CASSYWLAENTGELFF	TGTGCCAGCAGTTATTGGCTAGCGGAAAACACCGGGGAGCTGTTTTTT
TRBV19	NA	TRBJ2-1	TRBD2	CASKLAGGYNEQFF	TGTGCCAGTAAACTAGCGGGGGGGTACAATGAGCAGTTCTTC
TRBV3-1/TRBV3-2	NA	TRBJ1-1	NA	CASSQVGLVAEAFF	TGTGCCAGCAGCCAAGTGGGGCTGGTAGCTGAAGCTTTCTTT
TRBV5-1	NA	TRBJ2-7	NA	CASRMSAGGSYEQYF	TGCGCCAGCAGGATGTCTGCTGGGGGGAGCTACGAGCAGTACTTC
TRBV10-3	NA	TRBJ1-5	NA	CAISERGRGGNQPQHF	TGTGCCATCAGTGAGAGGGGCAGGGGAGGCAATCAGCCCCAGCATTTT
TRBV4-3	NA	TRBJ1-1	NA	CASSPKTDRLNTEAFF	TGCGCCAGCAGCCCAAAAACGGACAGATTGAACACTGAAGCTTTCTTT
TRBV10-3	NA	TRBJ1-2	NA	CAISEAGLRQYGYTF	TGTGCCATCAGTGAAGCGGGACTTCGTCAATATGGCTACACCTTC
TRBV4-3	NA	TRBJ2-5	TRBD1	CASSQARTGGGGQETQYF	TGCGCCAGCAGCCAAGCCCGGACAGGGGGAGGTGGGCAAGAGACCCAGTACTTC
TRBV7-2	NA	TRBJ2-3	TRBD2	CASSLLTSGVVQADTQYF	TGTGCCAGCAGCTTATTGACTAGCGGGGTCGTCCAGGCAGATACGCAGTATTTT
TRBV23-1	NA	TRBJ2-5	NA	CASSQHSGLQETQYF	TGCGCCAGCAGTCAACATAGCGGATTACAAGAGACCCAGTACTTC
TRBV28	NA	TRBJ2-7	NA	CASSTPGGTRFEQYF	TGTGCCAGCAGTACCCCTGGAGGGACGCGGTTCGAGCAGTACTTC
TRBV6-5	NA	TRBJ1-2	NA	CASSYMGGASYGYTF	TGTGCCAGCAGTTATATGGGGGGGGCGAGCTATGGCTACACCTTC
TRBV2	NA	TRBJ1-5	NA	CASSELLGGNQPQHF	TGTGCCAGCAGTGAACTCCTGGGCGGCAATCAGCCCCAGCATTTT
TRBV11-1	NA	TRBJ1-2	NA	CASSSRGLYGYTF	TGTGCCAGCAGCTCCAGGGGTCTCTATGGCTACACCTTC
TRBV5-4	NA	TRBJ2-7	NA	CASSRRAGGPTDEQYF	TGTGCCAGCAGCAGAAGGGCAGGAGGGCCCACTGACGAGCAGTACTTC
TRBV28	few	TRBJ2-1	NA	CASRIAVGYNEQFF	TGTGCCAGCAGAATTGCTGTCGGCTACAATGAGCAGTTCTTC
TRBV27	NA	TRBJ1-6	NA	CASSRGYNSPLHF	TGTGCCAGCAGCCGAGGCTATAATTCACCCCTCCACTTT
TRBV10-3	NA	TRBJ2-7	NA	CAISGLLGNYEQYF	TGTGCCATCAGTGGGCTGTTGGGGAATTACGAGCAGTACTTC
TRBV9	NA	TRBJ2-7	NA	CASSVADVDYEQYF	TGTGCCAGCAGCGTAGCTGACGTCGACTACGAGCAGTACTTC
TRBV12-3/TRBV12-4	NA	TRBJ2-1	TRBD1	CASSPRQGNEQFF	TGTGCCAGCAGTCCTAGACAGGGGAATGAGCAGTTCTTC
TRBV11-2	NA	TRBJ2-1	TRBD2	CASKSLAGKDNEQFF	TGTGCCAGCAAGTCCCTAGCGGGAAAGGACAATGAGCAGTTCTTC
TRBV7-6	NA	TRBJ1-6	TRBD1	CASSRVGQGTSPLHF	TGTGCCAGCAGCCGGGTGGGACAGGGGACTTCACCCCTCCACTTT
TRBV7-9	NA	TRBJ2-1	TRBD2	CASSPVTSDEQFF	TGTGCCAGCAGCCCCGTTACTAGCGATGAGCAGTTCTTC
TRBV29-1	once	TRBJ1-1	TRBD1	CSVGVQGLGNTEAFF	TGCAGCGTTGGCGTACAGGGGTTGGGGAACACTGAAGCTTTCTTT
TRBV5-1	NA	TRBJ1-2	TRBD1	CASSLDRGQGYTF	TGCGCCAGCAGCTTGGACAGGGGGCAAGGCTACACCTTC
TRBV28	NA	TRBJ2-1	NA	CASREGDNEQFF	TGTGCCAGCAGGGAGGGGGACAATGAGCAGTTCTTC
TRBV18	NA	TRBJ1-4	TRBD1	CASSMTGLEDSLFF	TGTGCCAGCTCAATGACAGGGCTGGAGGACTCTCTGTTTTTT
TRBV7-8	once	TRBJ2-3	TRBD2	CASSLAFPTSGDRGGQYF	TGTGCCAGCAGCTTAGCCTTCCCGACTAGCGGGGACCGGGGTGGGCAGTATTTT
TRBV27	NA	TRBJ2-1	TRBD2	CASSLRGTSGRALSREQFF	TGTGCCAGCAGTTTACGGGGTACTAGCGGGAGGGCCCTTTCCCGTGAGCAGTTCTTC
TRBV7-2	NA	TRBJ2-4	TRBD2	CASRMSGGKNIQYF	TGTGCCAGCAGGATGTCGGGGGGGAAAAACATTCAGTACTTC
TRBV7-9	NA	TRBJ1-3	TRBD1	CASSSTGGGGNTIYF	TGTGCCAGCAGCTCGACAGGGGGCGGTGGAAACACCATATATTTT
TRBV7-2	few	TRBJ1-6	NA	CASSLTRVSPLHF	TGTGCCAGCAGCTTAACGCGAGTTTCACCCCTCCACTTT
TRBV6-5	NA	TRBJ1-1	NA	CASRTGILNTEAFF	TGTGCCAGTCGGACGGGGATTCTGAACACTGAAGCTTTCTTT
TRBV19	NA	TRBJ1-1	NA	CASSHLGTAGEAFF	TGTGCCAGTAGTCATTTGGGCACCGCGGGTGAAGCTTTCTTT
TRBV28	NA	TRBJ2-7	NA	CASSLSLGAQYF	TGTGCCAGCAGTTTATCCCTGGGAGCGCAGTACTTC
TRBV18	NA	TRBJ2-1	TRBD2	CASSPRREGYNEQFF	TGTGCCAGCTCACCACGGCGGGAGGGTTACAATGAGCAGTTCTTC
TRBV28	NA	TRBJ1-2	NA	CASSPRAVANYGYTF	TGTGCCAGCAGTCCCCGGGCAGTCGCAAACTATGGCTACACCTTC